The clone carrying this T cell receptor beta chain was detected only a few times. Its antigen is not identified. Each donor supplied approximately 10 milliliters of peripheral blood. For the second PCR, which ran for about 7 to 11 cycles, a sample-barcoded 5' primer and a J-beta primer mix were used. TCRdb independently ran MiXCR on the 5' RACE reads; one entry per CDR3 protein. The sample shows around 750,000 distinct CDR3 sequences, about 53% of them seen only once. With 6 bases clipped from V and 3 bases from J, the junction kept 7 bases outside the gene matches. This CDR3 is 14 amino acids long. Germline-derived CDR1 and CDR2 are SQVTM and ANQGSEA. The sample is drawn from a study of blood T cells in healthy people across ages. General study points: Roughly linear declines in TCR beta diversity per million T cells occurred with age.

The chain uses TRBV29-1 and TRBJ2-2; TRBD2 agrees at 7 bases. The receptor's source is a man at least 80 years old in good health. The specimen sequenced was blood. CDR3 coding DNA: TGCAGCGTCTCCCGTCGGGGGGACACCGGGGAGCTGTTTTTT. Amino acid sequence: CSVSRRGDTGELFF.